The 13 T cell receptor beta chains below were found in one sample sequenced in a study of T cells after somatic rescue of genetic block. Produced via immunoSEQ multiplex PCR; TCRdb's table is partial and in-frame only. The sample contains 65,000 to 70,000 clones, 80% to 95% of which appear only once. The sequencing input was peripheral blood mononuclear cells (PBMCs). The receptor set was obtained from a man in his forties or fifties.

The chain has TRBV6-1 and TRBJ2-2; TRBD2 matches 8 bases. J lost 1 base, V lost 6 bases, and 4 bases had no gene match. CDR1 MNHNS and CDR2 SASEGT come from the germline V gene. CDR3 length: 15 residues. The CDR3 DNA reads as TGTGCCAGCAGACGGGAGGGGGGGAACACCGGGGAGCTGTTTTTT. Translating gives CASRREGGNTGELFF.

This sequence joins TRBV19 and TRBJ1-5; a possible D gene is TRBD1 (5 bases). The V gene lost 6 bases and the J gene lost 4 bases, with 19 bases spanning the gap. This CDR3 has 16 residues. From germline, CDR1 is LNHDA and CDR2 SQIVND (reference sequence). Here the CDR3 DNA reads TGTGCCAGTAGCCACTTGGGGGAGGGGCTTAATCAGCCCCAGCATTTT. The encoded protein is CASSHLGEGLNQPQHF.

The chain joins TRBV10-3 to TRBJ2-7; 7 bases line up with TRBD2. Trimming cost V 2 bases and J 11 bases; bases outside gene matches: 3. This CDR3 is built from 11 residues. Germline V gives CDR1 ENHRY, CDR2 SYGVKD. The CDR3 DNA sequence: TGTGCCATCAGTGAGGAGCGGGGAGAGTACTTC. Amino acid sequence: CAISEERGEYF.

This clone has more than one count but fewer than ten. The CDR3 sequence: CASGGNQPQHF. DNA for the CDR3: TGTGCCAGCGGGGGGAATCAGCCCCAGCATTTT. The chain uses TRBV7-6 and TRBJ1-5; D is possibly TRBD1 (5 bases). Deletions cut 8 bases from V and 4 bases from J, with 6 bases between. Per the germline V gene, CDR1 is SGHVS and CDR2 is FNYEAQ. The CDR3 sequence is 11 residues long.

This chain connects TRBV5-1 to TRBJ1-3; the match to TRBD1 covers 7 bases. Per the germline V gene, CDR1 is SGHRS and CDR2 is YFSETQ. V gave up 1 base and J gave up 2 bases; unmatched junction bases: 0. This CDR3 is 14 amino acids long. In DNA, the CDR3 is TGCGCCAGCAGCTTGACAGGGGCTGGAAACACCATATATTTT. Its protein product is CASSLTGAGNTIYF.

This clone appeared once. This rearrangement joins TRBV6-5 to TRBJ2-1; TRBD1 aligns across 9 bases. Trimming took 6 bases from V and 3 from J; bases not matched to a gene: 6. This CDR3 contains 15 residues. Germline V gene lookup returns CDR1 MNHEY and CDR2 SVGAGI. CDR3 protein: CASRSSGQGYNEQFF. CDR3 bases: TGTGCCAGCAGGTCATCGGGACAGGGCTACAATGAGCAGTTCTTC.

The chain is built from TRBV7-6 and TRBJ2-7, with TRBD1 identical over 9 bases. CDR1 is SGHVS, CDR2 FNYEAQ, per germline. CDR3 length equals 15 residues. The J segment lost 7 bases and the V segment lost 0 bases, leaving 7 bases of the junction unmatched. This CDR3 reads CASSLAPQGAKEQYF. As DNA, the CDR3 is TGTGCCAGCAGCTTAGCGCCACAGGGGGCAAAGGAGCAGTACTTC. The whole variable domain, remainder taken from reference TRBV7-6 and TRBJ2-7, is GAGVSQSPRYKVTKRGQDVALRCDPISGHVSLYWYRQALGQGPEFLTYFNYEAQQDKSGLPNDRFSAERPEGSISTLTIQRTEQRDSAMYRCASSLAPQGAKEQYFGPGTRLTVT.

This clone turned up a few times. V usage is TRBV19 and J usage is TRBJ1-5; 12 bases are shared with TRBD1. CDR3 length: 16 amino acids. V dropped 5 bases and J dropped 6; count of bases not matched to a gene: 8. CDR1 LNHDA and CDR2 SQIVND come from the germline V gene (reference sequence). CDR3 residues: CASSPPGTGGFQPQHF. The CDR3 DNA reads TGTGCCAGTAGTCCTCCCGGGACAGGGGGCTTTCAGCCCCAGCATTTT.

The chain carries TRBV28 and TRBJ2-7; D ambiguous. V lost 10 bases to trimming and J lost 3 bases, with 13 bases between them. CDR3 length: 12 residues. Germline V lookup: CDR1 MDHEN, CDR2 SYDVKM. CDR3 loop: CATRELDYEQYF. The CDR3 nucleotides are TGTGCCACCAGAGAGTTGGACTACGAGCAGTACTTC.

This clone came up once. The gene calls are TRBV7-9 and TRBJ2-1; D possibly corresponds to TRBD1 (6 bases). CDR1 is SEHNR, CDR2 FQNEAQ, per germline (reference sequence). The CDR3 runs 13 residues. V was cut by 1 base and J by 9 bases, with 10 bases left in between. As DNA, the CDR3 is TGTGCCAGCAGCTTAGTCGCAGGGGCTGAGCAGTTCTTC. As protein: CASSLVAGAEQFF.

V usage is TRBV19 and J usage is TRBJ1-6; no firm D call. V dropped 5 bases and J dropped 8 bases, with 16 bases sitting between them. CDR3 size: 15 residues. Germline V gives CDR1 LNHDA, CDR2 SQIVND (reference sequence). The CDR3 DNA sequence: TGTGCCAGTAGTCCCTCGTTAGGACCCGATTCACCCCTCCACTTT. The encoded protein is CASSPSLGPDSPLHF.

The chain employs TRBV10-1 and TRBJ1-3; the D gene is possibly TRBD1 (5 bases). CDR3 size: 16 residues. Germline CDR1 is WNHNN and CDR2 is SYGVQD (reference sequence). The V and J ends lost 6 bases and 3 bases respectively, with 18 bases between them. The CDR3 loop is CASRGEWGSGGNTIYF. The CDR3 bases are TGCGCCAGCAGGGGAGAGTGGGGGTCTGGTGGAAACACCATATATTTT.

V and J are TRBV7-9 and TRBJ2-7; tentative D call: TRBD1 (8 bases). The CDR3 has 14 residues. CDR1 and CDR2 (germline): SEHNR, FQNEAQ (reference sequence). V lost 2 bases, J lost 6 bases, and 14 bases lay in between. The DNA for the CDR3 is TGTGCCAGCAGCTTAACAGGGGGGGCGGCCGAGCAGTACTTC. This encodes CASSLTGGAAEQYF. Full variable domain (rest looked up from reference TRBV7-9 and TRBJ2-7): DTGVSQNPRHKITKRGQNVTFRCDPISEHNRLYWYRQTLGQGPEFLTYFQNEAQLEKSRLLSDRFSAERPKGSFSTLEIQRTEQGDSAMYLCASSLTGGAAEQYFGPGTRLTVT.